This entry lists 10 T cell receptor beta chains sequenced from one sample in a study of blood T cell repertoires in COVID-19. Clones were sequenced by immunoSEQ multiplex PCR, and TCRdb holds only the in-frame ones, with some missing. The sample shows about 140,000 clones, around four fifths of them seen only once. Sequenced material: PBMCs or T cells enriched from blood (not recorded which). The receptors were sampled from a woman aged 50 to 65 who had recovered from COVID-19.

There are a few counts of this clone. The chain employs TRBV7-6 and TRBJ1-6, with 11 bases matching TRBD1. Losses at the gene ends were 5 bases for V and 7 bases for J; bases not matched to a gene: 19. The CDR3 is 20 residues long. CDR1 and CDR2 (germline): SGHVS, FNYEAQ. DNA of the CDR3: TGTGCCAGCAGCCTACCCCCGGGACAGGGGGAAAAATGTCTGAATTCACCCCTCCACTTT. Encoded protein: CASSLPPGQGEKCLNSPLHF.

The chain is built from TRBV28 and TRBJ2-5; 10 nucleotides line up with TRBD2. The V segment lost 6 bases and the J segment 6 bases; nucleotides outside the gene matches: 10. From germline, CDR1 is MDHEN and CDR2 SYDVKM. There are 15 residues in the CDR3. The CDR3 sequence is CASRTAGGPRKTQYF. In nucleotides, the CDR3 is TGTGCCAGCAGGACAGCGGGGGGGCCTCGGAAGACCCAGTACTTC.

This clone has ten or more counts. The chain joins TRBV4-1 to TRBJ2-3; 8 bases match TRBD2. This CDR3 region has 12 residues. Germline-derived CDR1 and CDR2 are MGHRA and YSYEKL. After removal of 1 base from V and 11 bases from J, the junction contained 2 bases not matched to a gene. CDR3 protein: CASSQVAGRQYF. The CDR3 bases are TGCGCCAGCAGCCAAGTAGCGGGGCGGCAGTATTTT.

The J gene is TRBJ1-6, the V gene TRBV7-7; 8 bases are a match to TRBD1. The trim removed 2 bases at V and 7 bases at J, leaving 4 bases unmatched. The CDR3 runs 15 residues. Germline V lookup: CDR1 SSHAT, CDR2 FNYEAQ (reference sequence). For the CDR3, the DNA is TGTGCCAGCAGCTTAAAGGACAGGGAGAATTCACCCCTCCACTTT. Its translation is CASSLKDRENSPLHF.

V is TRBV6-5 and J is TRBJ2-7, with TRBD1 identical over 8 bases. There are 15 residues in the CDR3. V dropped 5 bases and J dropped 4; count of bases not matched to a gene: 10. Germline-derived CDR1 and CDR2 are MNHEY and SVGAGI. In nucleotides, the CDR3 is TGTGCCAGCAGTCTCACCTTTGGACAGGGATACGAGCAGTACGTC. Translation: CASSLTFGQGYEQYV.

The genes are TRBV27 and TRBJ1-5, with 9 bases lining up with TRBD1. The V and J ends lost 2 bases and 7 bases, in that order; junction bases with no gene match: 9. CDR3 length: 16 residues. CDR1 is MNHEY and CDR2 is SMNVEV in the germline V gene (reference sequence). Here the CDR3 DNA reads TGTGCCAGCAGTTTACGGCCGGGGACAGGGAGGCAGCCCCAGCATTTT. Amino acid sequence: CASSLRPGTGRQPQHF.

This chain connects TRBV7-2 to TRBJ1-3, with TRBD1 as a possible D gene (5 bases). The CDR3 runs 19 residues. V lost 1 base and J 0 bases, leaving 19 bases between the germline ends. The germline gives CDR1 SGHTA, CDR2 FQGNSA. The CDR3 loop reads CASSLVGVGTRSSGNTIYF. As DNA, the CDR3 is TGTGCCAGCAGCTTAGTCGGAGTAGGGACTCGGAGCTCTGGAAACACCATATATTTT.

This clone was recorded a few times. The rearrangement uses TRBV12-3 or TRBV12-4 and TRBJ1-2; a weak D match, TRBD1 (5 bases). Trimming took 4 bases from V and 3 from J, leaving 9 bases between them. The CDR3 is 13 amino acids. The CDR3 spells CASSYQGHYGYTF. The DNA for the CDR3 is TGTGCCAGCAGTTATCAGGGTCACTATGGCTACACCTTC.

The chain is built from TRBV5-4 and TRBJ2-2, with a weak D call TRBD1 (6 bases). The CDR3 is 14 amino acids. Trimming cost V 7 bases and J 1 base, with 11 bases left between them. The germline CDR1 and CDR2 sequences are SGHNT and YYREEE (reference sequence). The CDR3 DNA sequence: TGTGCCAGCGCCGACAGGAAGAACACCGGGGAGCTGTTTTTT. This encodes CASADRKNTGELFF.

This chain connects TRBV6-2 or TRBV6-3 to TRBJ2-1; TRBD1 aligns across 7 bases. Germline lookup yields CDR1 MNHEY and CDR2 SVGEGT. Unmatched junction bases numbered 3, after V lost 5 bases and J lost 2 bases. This CDR3 spans 14 amino acids. The DNA of the CDR3 is TGTGCCAGCAGTCTCGGGACAGCCTACAATGAGCAGTTCTTC. Residues: CASSLGTAYNEQFF.